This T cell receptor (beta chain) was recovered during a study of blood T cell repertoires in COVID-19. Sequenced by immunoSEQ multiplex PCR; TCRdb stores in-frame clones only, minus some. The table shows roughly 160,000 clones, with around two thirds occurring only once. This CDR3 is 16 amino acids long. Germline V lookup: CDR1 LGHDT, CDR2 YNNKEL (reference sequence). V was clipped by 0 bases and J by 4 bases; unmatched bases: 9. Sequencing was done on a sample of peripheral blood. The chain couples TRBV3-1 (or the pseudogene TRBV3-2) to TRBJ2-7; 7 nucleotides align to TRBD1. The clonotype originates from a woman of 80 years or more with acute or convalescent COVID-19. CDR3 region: CASSQDPGTDSYEQYF. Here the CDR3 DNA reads TGTGCCAGCAGCCAAGACCCCGGGACAGATAGTTACGAGCAGTACTTC.